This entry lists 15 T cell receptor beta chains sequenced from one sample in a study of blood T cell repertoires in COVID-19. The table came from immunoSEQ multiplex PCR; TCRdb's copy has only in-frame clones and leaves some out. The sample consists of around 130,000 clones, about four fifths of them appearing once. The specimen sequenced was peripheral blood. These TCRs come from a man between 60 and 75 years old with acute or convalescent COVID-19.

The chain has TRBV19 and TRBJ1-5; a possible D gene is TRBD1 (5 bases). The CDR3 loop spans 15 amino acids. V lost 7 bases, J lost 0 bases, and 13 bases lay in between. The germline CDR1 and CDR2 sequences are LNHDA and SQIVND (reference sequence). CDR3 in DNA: TGTGCCAGTAATGTGGGGCGAGCTAGCAATCAGCCCCAGCATTTT. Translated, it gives CASNVGRASNQPQHF.

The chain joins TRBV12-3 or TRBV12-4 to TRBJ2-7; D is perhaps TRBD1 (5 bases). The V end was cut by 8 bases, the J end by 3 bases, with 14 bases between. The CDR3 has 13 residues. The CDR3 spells CASGWSRGYEQYF. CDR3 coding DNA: TGTGCCAGCGGCTGGAGTAGGGGCTACGAGCAGTACTTC.

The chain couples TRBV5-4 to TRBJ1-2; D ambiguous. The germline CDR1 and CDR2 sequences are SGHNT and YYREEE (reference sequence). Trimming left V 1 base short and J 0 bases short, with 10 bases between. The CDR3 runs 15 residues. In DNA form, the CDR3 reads TGTGCCAGCAGCTTGAGCGGGAGCGCTAACTATGGCTACACCTTC. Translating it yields CASSLSGSANYGYTF.

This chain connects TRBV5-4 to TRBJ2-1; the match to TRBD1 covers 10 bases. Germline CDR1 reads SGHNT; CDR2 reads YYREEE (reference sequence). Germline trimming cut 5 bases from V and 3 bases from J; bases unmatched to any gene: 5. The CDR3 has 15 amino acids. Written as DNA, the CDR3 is TGTGCCAGCAGTCATGGACAGGGGGACTACAATGAGCAGTTCTTC. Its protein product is CASSHGQGDYNEQFF.

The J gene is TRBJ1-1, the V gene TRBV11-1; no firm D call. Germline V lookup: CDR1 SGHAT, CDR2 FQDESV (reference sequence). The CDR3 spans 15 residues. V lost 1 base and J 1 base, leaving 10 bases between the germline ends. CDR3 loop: CASSLVGRGNTEAFF. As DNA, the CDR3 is TGTGCCAGCAGCTTAGTAGGACGGGGGAACACTGAAGCTTTCTTT.

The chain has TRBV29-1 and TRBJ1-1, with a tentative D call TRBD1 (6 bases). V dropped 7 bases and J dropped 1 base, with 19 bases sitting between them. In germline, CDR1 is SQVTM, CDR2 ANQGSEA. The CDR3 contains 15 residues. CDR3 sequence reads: CSGAARGRGNTEAFF. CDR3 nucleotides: TGCAGCGGGGCGGCCAGGGGACGGGGGAACACTGAAGCTTTCTTT.

The CDR3 is CASSYSQGNYNSPLHF. DNA for the CDR3: TGTGCCAGCAGTTACTCGCAGGGCAACTATAATTCACCCCTCCACTTT. The J gene is TRBJ1-6, the V gene TRBV6-5; D perhaps matches TRBD1 (5 bases). Germline assignment: CDR1 MNHEY and CDR2 SVGAGI. The CDR3 contains 16 residues. The ends were cut back, 0 bases at V and 3 bases at J, with 9 bases in the middle.

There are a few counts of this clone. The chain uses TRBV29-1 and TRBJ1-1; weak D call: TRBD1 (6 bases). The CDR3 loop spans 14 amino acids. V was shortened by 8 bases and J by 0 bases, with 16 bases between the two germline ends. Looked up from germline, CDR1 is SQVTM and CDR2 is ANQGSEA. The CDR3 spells CSSLGGALNTEAFF. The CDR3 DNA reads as TGCAGCTCCCTCGGGGGGGCCCTGAACACTGAAGCTTTCTTT.

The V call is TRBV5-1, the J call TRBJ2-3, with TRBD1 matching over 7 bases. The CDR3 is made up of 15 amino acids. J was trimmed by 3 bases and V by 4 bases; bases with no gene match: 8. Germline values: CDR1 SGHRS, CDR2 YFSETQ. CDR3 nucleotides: TGCGCCAGCAGCGCAGACAGGGCAATGACAGATACGCAGTATTTT. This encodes CASSADRAMTDTQYF. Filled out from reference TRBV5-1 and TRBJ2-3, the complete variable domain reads KAGVTQTPRYLIKTRGQQVTLSCSPISGHRSVSWYQQTPGQGLQFLFEYFSETQRNKGNFPGRFSGRQFSNSRSEMNVSTLELGDSALYLCASSADRAMTDTQYFGPGTRLTVL.

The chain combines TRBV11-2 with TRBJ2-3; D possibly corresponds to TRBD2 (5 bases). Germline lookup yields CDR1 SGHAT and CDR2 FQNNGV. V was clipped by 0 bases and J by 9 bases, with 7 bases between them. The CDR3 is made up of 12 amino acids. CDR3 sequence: CASSLDTGTQYF. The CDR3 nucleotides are TGTGCCAGCAGCTTAGACACGGGGACGCAGTATTTT. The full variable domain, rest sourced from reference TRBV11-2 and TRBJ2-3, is EAGVAQSPRYKIIEKRQSVAFWCNPISGHATLYWYQQILGQGPKLLIQFQNNGVVDDSQLPKDRFSAERLKGVDSTLKIQPAKLEDSAVYLCASSLDTGTQYFGPGTRLTVL.

In DNA, the CDR3 is TGTGCCAGCTCACCTCCGGGACTAGCGGGAGGTAATGAGCAGTTCTTC. Its protein product is CASSPPGLAGGNEQFF. The gene calls are TRBV18 and TRBJ2-1; 15 bases match TRBD2. There are 16 residues in the CDR3. V trimming: 3 bases; J trimming: 7 bases; junction bases outside the gene matches: 4. Germline V gene sequence: CDR1 KGHSH, CDR2 LQKENI.

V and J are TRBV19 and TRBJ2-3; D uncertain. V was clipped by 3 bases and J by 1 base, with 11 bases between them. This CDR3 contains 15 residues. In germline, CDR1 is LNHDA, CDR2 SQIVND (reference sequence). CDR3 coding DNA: TGTGCCAGTAGTATTCAGGATTCGGGCACAGATACGCAGTATTTT. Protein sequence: CASSIQDSGTDTQYF.

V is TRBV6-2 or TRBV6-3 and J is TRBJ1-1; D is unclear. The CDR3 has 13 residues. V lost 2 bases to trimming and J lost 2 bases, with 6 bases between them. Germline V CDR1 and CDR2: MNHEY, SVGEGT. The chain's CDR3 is CASSYPVNTEAFF. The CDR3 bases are TGTGCCAGCAGTTACCCGGTAAACACTGAAGCTTTCTTT.

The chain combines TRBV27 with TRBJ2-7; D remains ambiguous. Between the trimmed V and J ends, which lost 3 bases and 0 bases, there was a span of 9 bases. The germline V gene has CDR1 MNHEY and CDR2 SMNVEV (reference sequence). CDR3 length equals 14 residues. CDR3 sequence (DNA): TGTGCCAGCAGTTTTGGAGCGAGCTCCTACGAGCAGTACTTC. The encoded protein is CASSFGASSYEQYF.

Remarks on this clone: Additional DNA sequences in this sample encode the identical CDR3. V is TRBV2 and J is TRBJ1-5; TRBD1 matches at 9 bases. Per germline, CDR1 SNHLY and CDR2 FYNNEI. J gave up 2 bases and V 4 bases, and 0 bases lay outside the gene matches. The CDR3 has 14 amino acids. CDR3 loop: CASSGTGGNQPQHF. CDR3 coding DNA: TGTGCCAGCAGTGGGACAGGGGGCAATCAGCCCCAGCATTTT.